Included here is one TCR beta chain sequence, with context. Its antigen is currently unknown. V gave up 5 bases and J gave up 2 bases, with 4 bases separating them. CDR1 GTSNPN and CDR2 SVGIG come from the germline V gene (reference sequence). This CDR3 region has 11 residues. Clones were sequenced by immunoSEQ multiplex PCR, and TCRdb holds only the in-frame ones, with some missing. The data hold 150,000 to 200,000 clones, with just over 90% observed a single time. This sample was included in a study of T cell responses to AZD1222 COVID-19 vaccine. The overall study: Second doses at about 4 or about 12 weeks were pooled.

Findings and limits, study-wide: The donors showed a predominance of white British ancestry and of females, with possible underestimation of clonal diversity. Receipt of two AZD1222 doses was followed by a rise in Spike-specific TCR breadth and depth. There were vaccine-associated CD4 TCRs across spike, dominant at 160-218 and 743-854.

The chain uses TRBV30 and TRBJ1-3; no firm D call. The origin of this receptor is an adult in good health. This specimen was peripheral blood, taken on day 0 of AZD1222 vaccination. CDR3 coding DNA: TGTGCCTGGGACGCTGGAAACACCATATATTTT. Translating it yields CAWDAGNTIYF.